These 26 T cell receptor beta chains were all obtained from the same sample, sequenced in a study of T-cell memory formation after mild COVID-19. A single record per CDR3 protein comes from TCRdb applying MiXCR to the 5' RACE reads. The sample carries about 400,000 distinct CDR3 sequences, over 15% recorded once. Material for sequencing was PBMCs or a T cell subset sorted from them (not recorded which). These receptors originate from a man aged 18 to 35 who had mild COVID-19 (a few samples of this study predate the infection). Cell type and time point are not known.

This chain links TRBV2 with TRBJ2-3, with D possibly being TRBD2 (7 bases). V was cut by 2 bases and J by 4 bases, with 13 bases left in between. Germline V gene sequence: CDR1 SNHLY, CDR2 FYNNEI. CDR3 length: 15 amino acids. In DNA form, the CDR3 reads TGTGCCAGCAGTGAAAGGGGGGGGGCTCCAGATACGCAGTATTTT. Translating it yields CASSERGGAPDTQYF.

This chain joins TRBV12-3 or TRBV12-4 and TRBJ2-5; D unresolved. This CDR3 has 14 amino acids. V was clipped by 3 bases and J by 1 base, with 9 bases between them. The CDR3 DNA sequence: TGTGCCAGCAGTTTGGTGGTAACCCAAGAGACCCAGTACTTC. This gives the protein CASSLVVTQETQYF.

The chain combines TRBV29-1 with TRBJ1-2; the D gene is possibly TRBD1 (6 bases). The germline V gene has CDR1 SQVTM and CDR2 ANQGSEA. The CDR3 extends over 12 amino acids. Trimming removed 7 bases from V and 6 bases from J, with 15 bases in between. Here the CDR3 DNA reads TGCAGCGCCACGAGGGGGAGCGATGGCTACACCTTC. Its translation is CSATRGSDGYTF.

This clonotype was observed a handful of times. The chain joins TRBV4-2 to TRBJ2-1; D remains ambiguous. V was shortened by 0 bases and J by 9 bases, with 12 bases between the two germline ends. The CDR3 consists of 14 residues. From germline, CDR1 is LGHNA and CDR2 YNFKEQ. In nucleotides, the CDR3 is TGTGCCAGCAGCCAAGATACGCAGGTCATTGAGCAGTTCTTC. Residues: CASSQDTQVIEQFF.

This clonotype was detected a few times. The chain links TRBV6-4 to TRBJ2-1; possibly TRBD1 for D (6 bases). Germline CDR1 is MRHNA and CDR2 is SNTAGT. The CDR3 totals 16 residues. V was trimmed by 5 bases and J by 3 bases, leaving 17 bases between them. CDR3 sequence: CASSPAGWGHYNEQFF. The DNA for the CDR3 is TGTGCCAGCAGTCCCGCCGGGTGGGGACACTACAATGAGCAGTTCTTC.

This clonotype has a handful of counts. This chain links TRBV4-3 with TRBJ2-7; D ambiguous. The CDR3 has 14 residues. Deletions cut 0 bases from V and 6 bases from J, with 12 bases between. In germline, CDR1 is LGHNA, CDR2 YSLEER. The CDR3: CASSQDQGLGEQYF. CDR3 DNA: TGCGCCAGCAGCCAAGATCAAGGGTTGGGCGAGCAGTACTTC.

This clonotype was seen a handful of times. The V call is TRBV6-2 or TRBV6-3, the J call TRBJ2-2; no clear D. Germline CDR1 MNHEY, CDR2 SVGEGT. The CDR3 runs to 13 residues. V was cut by 8 bases and J by 2 bases, with 9 bases left in between. The CDR3 is CASFRPNTGELFF. The CDR3 coding sequence is TGTGCCAGCTTTCGGCCAAACACCGGGGAGCTGTTTTTT.

Comment on this clonotype: One end of the junction is discordant with germline, which a read error may explain. This rearrangement joins TRBV19 to TRBJ1-1; D not resolved. The CDR3 length is 13 residues. Germline values: CDR1 LNHDA, CDR2 SQIVND (reference sequence). The CDR3 spells CASTYRLNTEDFF. The CDR3 nucleotides read TGTGCCAGTACCTACCGACTGAACACTGAAGATTTCTTT.

This chain joins TRBV7-9 and TRBJ2-5; 10 nucleotides agree with TRBD2. This CDR3 has 15 amino acids. V shed 6 bases, J shed 5 bases, and the junction held 9 bases outside the gene matches. Germline V CDR1 and CDR2: SEHNR, FQNEAQ (reference sequence). This CDR3 is CASSTSGVILETQYF. Written as DNA, the CDR3 is TGTGCCAGCAGTACTAGCGGGGTTATTTTGGAGACCCAGTACTTC.

This clonotype was found a few times. The V gene is TRBV29-1, the J gene TRBJ2-3; the D is unclear. The CDR3 extends over 13 amino acids. Trimming left V 7 bases short and J 2 bases short, with 13 bases between. Germline CDR1 and CDR2: SQVTM and ANQGSEA. DNA for the CDR3: TGCAGCGCTTCGGGCCGACTCACAGATACGCAGTATTTT. This gives the protein CSASGRLTDTQYF.

This clonotype was detected many times. The chain uses TRBV14 and TRBJ1-2, with D possibly matching TRBD1 (5 bases). This CDR3 contains 16 residues. Germline CDR1 SGHDN, CDR2 FVKESK. The V end was cut by 3 bases, the J end by 5 bases, with 19 bases between. The CDR3 sequence is CASSHTLGGSSYGYTF. The CDR3 region has the DNA TGTGCCAGCAGCCATACTCTCGGGGGATCCAGTTATGGCTACACCTTC. Complete variable domain (other parts from reference TRBV14 and TRBJ1-2): EAGVTQFPSHSVIEKGQTVTLRCDPISGHDNLYWYRRVMGKEIKFLLHFVKESKQDESGMPNNRFLAERTGGTYSTLKVQPAELEDSGVYFCASSHTLGGSSYGYTFGSGTRLTVV.

This clonotype has more than one count but fewer than ten. This chain links TRBV6-6 with TRBJ2-5, with 7 bases aligning to TRBD1. The V gene end was trimmed by 2 bases and the J gene end by 1 base; junction bases not matched to a gene: 1. This CDR3 is 14 amino acids long. CDR1 is MNHNY, CDR2 SVGAGI, per germline (reference sequence). Here the CDR3 DNA reads TGTGCCAGCAGTTACGGGACAGTCCAAGAGACCCAGTACTTC. It encodes CASSYGTVQETQYF.

This clonotype showed up just a few times. The chain joins TRBV5-1 to TRBJ2-6; no reliable D call. Trimming removed 5 bases at V and 0 bases at J, with 6 bases between. The CDR3 length is 14 residues. Germline loops: CDR1 SGHRS, CDR2 YFSETQ. The CDR3 DNA follows: TGCGCCAGCAGGGTCGGCTCTGGGGCCAACGTCCTGACTTTC. It encodes CASRVGSGANVLTF.

This clonotype occurred a few times. The chain employs TRBV27 and TRBJ2-4; D unclear. The CDR3 sequence is 15 residues long. In germline, CDR1 is MNHEY, CDR2 SMNVEV (reference sequence). V was shortened by 1 base and J by 0 bases, with 7 bases between the two germline ends. CDR3 bases: TGTGCCAGCAGTTTATTCCCGCTAGCCAAAAACATTCAGTACTTC. It is translated as CASSLFPLAKNIQYF.

This clonotype was observed many times. The rearrangement joins TRBV12-3 or TRBV12-4 to TRBJ2-5; D uncertain. CDR3 length: 13 amino acids. Trimming removed 6 bases from V and 1 base from J, with 9 bases in between. CDR3 region: CASSSLGQETQYF. CDR3 bases: TGTGCCAGCAGCTCCTTGGGCCAAGAGACCCAGTACTTC.

This clonotype was observed a handful of times. The chain carries TRBV29-1 and TRBJ2-1, with TRBD1 as a possible D gene (6 bases). From germline, CDR1 is SQVTM and CDR2 ANQGSEA. V was pared by 6 bases and J by 3 bases, with 12 bases between. This CDR3 has 13 residues. In DNA form, the CDR3 reads TGCAGCGTGGACACAGGGCGCTACAATGAGCAGTTCTTC. Its translation is CSVDTGRYNEQFF.

The rearrangement uses TRBV19 and TRBJ2-3; possible D gene TRBD2, 5 bases. The germline V gene encodes CDR1 LNHDA and CDR2 SQIVND (reference sequence). There are 14 residues in the CDR3. The V end lost 2 bases, the J end lost 1 base, and 7 bases lay between the germline ends. The CDR3: CASSIRTGTDTQYF. The CDR3 coding sequence is TGTGCCAGTAGTATAAGGACTGGCACAGATACGCAGTATTTT.

This clonotype was found a few times. The gene calls are TRBV5-1 and TRBJ1-1; D perhaps matches TRBD1 (5 bases). This CDR3 is built from 16 residues. The germline V gene encodes CDR1 SGHRS and CDR2 YFSETQ. The V end lost 2 bases, the J end lost 3 bases, and 17 bases lay between the germline ends. CDR3 nucleotides: TGCGCCAGCAGCTTCCTCCAGGGCCGAAAGGACACTGAAGCTTTCTTT. Translating gives CASSFLQGRKDTEAFF.

Only a few counts were recorded for this clonotype. This chain links TRBV5-1 with TRBJ2-6; D might be TRBD1 (7 bases). The CDR3 is 17 residues long. The germline V and J ends were trimmed by 4 bases and 2 bases, with 16 bases remaining between them. CDR1 and CDR2 (germline): SGHRS, YFSETQ. This CDR3 is CASSPRQGGAGANVLTF. The DNA of the CDR3 is TGCGCCAGCAGCCCTCGACAGGGAGGTGCTGGGGCCAACGTCCTGACTTTC.

The rearrangement joins TRBV9 to TRBJ2-1; D is perhaps TRBD2 (6 bases). Germline CDR1 and CDR2: SGDLS and YYNGEE. Deletions cut 3 bases from V and 4 bases from J, with 14 bases between. The CDR3 contains 15 residues. The CDR3 DNA is TGTGCCAGCAGCGCCACGGGACTGGTTTACAATGAGCAGTTCTTC. Encoded protein: CASSATGLVYNEQFF. Variable domain in full (rest from reference TRBV9 and TRBJ2-1): DSGVTQTPKHLITATGQRVTLRCSPRSGDLSVYWYQQSLDQGLQFLIQYYNGEERAKGNILERFSAQQFPDLHSELNLSSLELGDSALYFCASSATGLVYNEQFFGPGTRLTVL.

The rearrangement joins TRBV15 to TRBJ2-1, with 11 bases identical to TRBD2. Germline CDR1 reads LNHNV; CDR2 reads YYDKDF (reference sequence). V was clipped by 4 bases and J by 10 bases; unmatched bases: 9. CDR3 length equals 15 residues. The CDR3 spells CATSILAGDPLEQFF. The CDR3 nucleotides are TGTGCCACCAGCATACTAGCGGGGGACCCATTGGAGCAGTTCTTC.

This chain links TRBV19 with TRBJ2-1; unclear D gene. Trimming took 8 bases from V and 0 from J, leaving 8 bases between them. The CDR3 has 13 residues. CDR1 is LNHDA and CDR2 is SQIVND in the germline V gene (reference sequence). CDR3 nucleotide sequence: TGTGCCAGTGGACCAACCTCCTACAATGAGCAGTTCTTC. The encoded protein is CASGPTSYNEQFF. Looking up the rest from reference TRBV19 and TRBJ2-1 gives the full variable domain: DGGITQSPKYLFRKEGQNVTLSCEQNLNHDAMYWYRQDPGQGLRLIYYSQIVNDFQKGDIAEGYSVSREKKESFPLTVTSAQKNPTAFYLCASGPTSYNEQFFGPGTRLTVL.

This clonotype was recorded a few times. The rearrangement links TRBV12-3 or TRBV12-4 to TRBJ1-4, with D possibly matching TRBD1 (5 bases). The CDR3 spans 15 residues. Trimming stripped 4 bases from V and 6 bases from J, with 15 bases between. CDR3 sequence (DNA): TGTGCCAGCAGTTCGCCCAGGGAGGGAGATGAAAAACTGTTTTTT. Its translation: CASSSPREGDEKLFF.

The V gene is TRBV6-5, the J gene TRBJ1-3; possible D gene TRBD1, 5 bases. V was clipped by 0 bases and J by 0 bases, with 9 bases between them. The CDR3 extends over 16 amino acids. Germline V gene sequence: CDR1 MNHEY, CDR2 SVGAGI. In DNA form, the CDR3 reads TGTGCCAGCAGTTACTCGGGACGGATCTCTGGAAACACCATATATTTT. Amino acids: CASSYSGRISGNTIYF.

V is TRBV5-1 and J is TRBJ1-4; D is ambiguous. This CDR3 is 13 amino acids long. Per the germline V gene, CDR1 is SGHRS and CDR2 is YFSETQ. The ends were cut back, 3 bases at V and 6 bases at J, with 9 bases in the middle. This chain's CDR3 is CASSSGGYEKLFF. As DNA, the CDR3 is TGCGCCAGCAGCTCCGGTGGGTATGAAAAACTGTTTTTT.

This clonotype was picked up a small number of times. The V and J genes are TRBV5-6 and TRBJ1-3; tentative D call: TRBD1 (6 bases). Trimming cost V 2 bases and J 4 bases, with 19 bases left between them. Germline V gives CDR1 SGHDT, CDR2 YYEEEE. CDR3 size: 17 residues. The CDR3 is CASSLIGTTGSGNTIYF. CDR3 nucleotide sequence: TGTGCCAGCAGCTTAATCGGGACAACGGGATCCGGAAACACCATATATTTT.